The 5 T cell receptor beta chains listed next were all sequenced from one sample in a study of blood T cell repertoires in COVID-19. The table came from immunoSEQ multiplex PCR; TCRdb's copy has only in-frame clones and leaves some out. Among around 220,000 clones listed, 65% to 90% were seen once. The sample taken for sequencing was peripheral blood. These receptors all come from a human donor in a cohort sampled during active COVID-19.

DNA for the CDR3: TGTGCCAGCAGTAAAGCAGCGGGGACGAACACCGGGGAGCTGTTTTTT. Translating it yields CASSKAAGTNTGELFF. V usage is TRBV7-9 and J usage is TRBJ2-2, with 7 bases lining up with TRBD2. The CDR3 is 16 residues long. Germline assignment: CDR1 SEHNR and CDR2 FQNEAQ (reference sequence). V dropped 6 bases and J dropped 0; count of bases not matched to a gene: 7.

The V call is TRBV19, the J call TRBJ2-7, with D perhaps TRBD1 (6 bases). With 5 bases removed from V and 6 bases from J, the gap between germline ends came to 23 bases. CDR1 LNHDA and CDR2 SQIVND come from the germline V gene (reference sequence). The CDR3 spans 16 residues. The chain's CDR3 is CASSFTGTPGFREQYF. CDR3 DNA sequence: TGTGCCAGTAGTTTTACCGGGACACCAGGGTTCCGCGAGCAGTACTTC.

The chain uses TRBV28 and TRBJ2-7; 8 bases fit TRBD1. This CDR3 has 16 amino acids. Germline assignment: CDR1 MDHEN and CDR2 SYDVKM. V shed 4 bases and J 1 base; nucleotides not matched to a gene: 9. CDR3 protein: CASSSPGGVRSYEQYF. The DNA for the CDR3 is TGTGCCAGCAGTTCCCCAGGGGGCGTAAGGTCCTACGAGCAGTACTTC.

The chain uses TRBV29-1 and TRBJ1-1; D call uncertain. CDR3 length: 12 amino acids. V shed 7 bases and J shed 5 bases, with 14 bases lying between them. Germline V lookup: CDR1 SQVTM, CDR2 ANQGSEA. The CDR3 bases are TGCAGCGCCTGGGTAAGAGGAACTGAAGCTTTCTTT. Protein: CSAWVRGTEAFF.

The rearrangement links TRBV7-9 to TRBJ1-2, with D tentatively TRBD1 (6 bases). CDR3 size: 15 residues. CDR1 is SEHNR and CDR2 is FQNEAQ in the germline V gene (reference sequence). Trimming cost V 5 bases and J 5 bases, with 18 bases left between them. The DNA of the CDR3 is TGTGCCAGCAGCCCGAGGGCAGGGGCATGGTATGGCTACACCTTC. This codes for CASSPRAGAWYGYTF. Full variable domain (outside the CDR3, taken from reference TRBV7-9 and TRBJ1-2): DTGVSQNPRHKITKRGQNVTFRCDPISEHNRLYWYRQTLGQGPEFLTYFQNEAQLEKSRLLSDRFSAERPKGSFSTLEIQRTEQGDSAMYLCASSPRAGAWYGYTFGSGTRLTVV.